This T cell receptor (beta chain) was observed in a study of blood T cell repertoires in COVID-19. For the study at large: T cells, B-cell-depleted T cells, or PBMCs provided the cDNA or gDNA that served as material.

With V trimmed by 11 bases and J by 6 bases, 13 bases remained unmatched. CDR3 length equals 14 residues. CDR1 and CDR2 (germline): SNHLY, FYNNEI. Authors' methods: Scientists estimated how many nucleated cells there were by amplifying reference gene primers. The method was immunoSEQ multiplex PCR; TCRdb's version includes in-frame clones alone and lacks a portion of them. V, J and clone size were drawn from that table, and D and trimming were deduced from the DNA. Of 80,000 or so clones listed, 91% are singletons. The specimen sequenced was peripheral blood. The sequence came from a woman aged 45-60 years in a cohort sampled during active COVID-19. The gene calls are TRBV2 and TRBJ2-7; the match to TRBD1 covers 10 bases. CDR3 coding DNA: TGTGCCGGAGAAACCGGGACAGGGGTTGCCGAGCAGTACTTC. Protein sequence: CAGETGTGVAEQYF.